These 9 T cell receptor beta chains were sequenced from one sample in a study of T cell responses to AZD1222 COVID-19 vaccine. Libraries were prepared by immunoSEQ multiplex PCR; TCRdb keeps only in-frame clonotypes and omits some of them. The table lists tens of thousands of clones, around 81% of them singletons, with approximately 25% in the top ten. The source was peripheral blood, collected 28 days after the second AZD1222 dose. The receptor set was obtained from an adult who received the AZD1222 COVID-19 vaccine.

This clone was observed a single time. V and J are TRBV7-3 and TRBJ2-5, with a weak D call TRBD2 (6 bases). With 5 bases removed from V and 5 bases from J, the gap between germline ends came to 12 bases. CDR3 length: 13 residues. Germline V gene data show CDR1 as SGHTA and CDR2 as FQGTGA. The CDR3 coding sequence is TGTGCCAGCAGCCAAAATCGGGGGGAGACCCAGTACTTC. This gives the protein CASSQNRGETQYF.

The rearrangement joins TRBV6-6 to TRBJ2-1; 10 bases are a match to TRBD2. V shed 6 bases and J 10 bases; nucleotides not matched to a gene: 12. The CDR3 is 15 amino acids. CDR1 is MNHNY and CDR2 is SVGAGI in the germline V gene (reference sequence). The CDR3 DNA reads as TGTGCCAGCAGGGAGACTAGCGGGCCCACCCGCGAGCAGTTCTTC. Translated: CASRETSGPTREQFF.

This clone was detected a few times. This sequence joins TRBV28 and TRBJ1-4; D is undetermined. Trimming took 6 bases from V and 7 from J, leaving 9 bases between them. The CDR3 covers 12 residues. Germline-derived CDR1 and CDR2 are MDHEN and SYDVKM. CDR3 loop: CASSPGGEKLFF. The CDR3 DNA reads TGTGCCAGCAGCCCAGGTGGTGAAAAACTGTTTTTT.

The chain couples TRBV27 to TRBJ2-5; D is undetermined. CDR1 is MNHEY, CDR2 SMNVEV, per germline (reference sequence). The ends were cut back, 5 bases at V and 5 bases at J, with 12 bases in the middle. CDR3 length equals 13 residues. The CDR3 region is CASSETYWETQYF. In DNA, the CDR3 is TGTGCCAGCAGTGAGACCTACTGGGAGACCCAGTACTTC.

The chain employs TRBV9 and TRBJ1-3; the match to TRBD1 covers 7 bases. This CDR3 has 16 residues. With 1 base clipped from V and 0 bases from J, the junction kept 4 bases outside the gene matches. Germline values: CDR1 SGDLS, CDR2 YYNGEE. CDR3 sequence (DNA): TGTGCCAGCAGCGTACTAGGACAGGACTCTGGAAACACCATATATTTT. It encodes CASSVLGQDSGNTIYF.

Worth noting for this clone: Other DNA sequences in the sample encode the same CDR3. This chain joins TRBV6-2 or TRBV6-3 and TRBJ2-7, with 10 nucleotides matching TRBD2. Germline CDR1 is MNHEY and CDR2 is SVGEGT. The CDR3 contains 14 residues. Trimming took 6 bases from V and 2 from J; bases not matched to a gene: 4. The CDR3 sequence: CASSSLAGAYEQYF. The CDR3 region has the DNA TGTGCCAGCAGCAGTCTAGCGGGGGCCTACGAGCAGTACTTC.

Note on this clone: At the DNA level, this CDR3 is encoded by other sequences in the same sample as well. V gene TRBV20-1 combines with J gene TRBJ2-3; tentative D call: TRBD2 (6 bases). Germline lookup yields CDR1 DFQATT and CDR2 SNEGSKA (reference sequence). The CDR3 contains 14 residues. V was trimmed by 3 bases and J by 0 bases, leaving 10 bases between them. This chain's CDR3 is CSASSGSSTDTQYF. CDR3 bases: TGCAGTGCTAGTAGCGGTTCTAGCACAGATACGCAGTATTTT.

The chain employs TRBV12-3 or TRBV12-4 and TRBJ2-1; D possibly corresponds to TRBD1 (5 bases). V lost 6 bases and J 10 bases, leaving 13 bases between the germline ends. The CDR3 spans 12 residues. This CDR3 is CASRTPDTEQFF. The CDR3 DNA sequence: TGTGCCAGCAGGACACCGGACACAGAGCAGTTCTTC.

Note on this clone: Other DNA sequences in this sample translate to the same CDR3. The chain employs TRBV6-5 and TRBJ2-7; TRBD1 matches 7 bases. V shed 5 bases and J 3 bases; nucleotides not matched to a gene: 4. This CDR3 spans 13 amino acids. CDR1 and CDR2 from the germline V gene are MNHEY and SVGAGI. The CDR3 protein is CASSPRTGYEQYF. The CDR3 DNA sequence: TGTGCCAGCAGTCCCCGGACAGGCTACGAGCAGTACTTC.